This TCR beta chain derives from a study of chronic HIV infection and antiretroviral therapy. In TCRdb, the 5' RACE reads were re-called with MiXCR into one record per CDR3 protein. The sample includes 40,000 to 60,000 distinct CDR3 sequences, about 20% of them seen just once. Germline lookup yields CDR1 MDHEN and CDR2 SYDVKM. V shed 2 bases and J shed 10 bases, with 18 bases lying between them. This CDR3 is 15 amino acids long. This clonotype has more than one count but fewer than ten. Material: peripheral blood. The clonotype was recovered from an adult who had HIV and had not received antiretroviral therapy, or was an uninfected healthy control (not recorded which). The V gene is TRBV28, the J gene TRBJ2-1; either TRBD1 or TRBD2 may fit D (5 bases each). The CDR3 region has the DNA TGTGCCAGCAGTTTAGCCGGGACCCGTTTTGGAGAGCAGTTCTTC. As protein: CASSLAGTRFGEQFF.